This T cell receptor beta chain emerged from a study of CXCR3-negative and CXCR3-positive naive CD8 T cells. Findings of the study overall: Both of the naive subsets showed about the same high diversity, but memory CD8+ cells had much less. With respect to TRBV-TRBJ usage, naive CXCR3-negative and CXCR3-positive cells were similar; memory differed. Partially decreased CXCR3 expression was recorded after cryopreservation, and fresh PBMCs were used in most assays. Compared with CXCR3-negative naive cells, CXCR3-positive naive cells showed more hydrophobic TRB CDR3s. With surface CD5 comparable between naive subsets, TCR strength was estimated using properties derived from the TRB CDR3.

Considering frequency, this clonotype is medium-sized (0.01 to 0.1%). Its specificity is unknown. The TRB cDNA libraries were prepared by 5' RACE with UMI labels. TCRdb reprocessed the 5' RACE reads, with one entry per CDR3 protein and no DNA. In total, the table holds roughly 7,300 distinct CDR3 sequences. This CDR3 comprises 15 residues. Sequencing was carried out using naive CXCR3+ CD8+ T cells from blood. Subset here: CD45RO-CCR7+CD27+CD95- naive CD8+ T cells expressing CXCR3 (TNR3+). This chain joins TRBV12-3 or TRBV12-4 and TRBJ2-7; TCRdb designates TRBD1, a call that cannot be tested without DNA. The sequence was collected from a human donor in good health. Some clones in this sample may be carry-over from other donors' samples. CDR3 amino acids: CASSLGQGPSYEQYF.